This T cell receptor (beta chain) is from a study of cytomegalovirus exposure and HLA in healthy donors (dated by TCRdb to about 2017). About the study as a whole: According to an earlier analysis of several hundred of the donors, about 179 million T cells yielded roughly 110 million unique TCR beta sequences and around 280 Gb of sequence data. An early release covering 550 to 700 HLA-typed donors comprised about 290 gigabases of sequencing data and 85 million to 100 million unique TCR sequences. The genetic ancestry cluster associated with self-reported Caucasian donors included about 84% of the roughly 400 genotyped donors. The study was designed to test whether signatures of past pathogen exposure could be identified by cataloging public T cell receptors. Using immunosequencing, the study profiled T cell repertoires from around 680 subjects and related those repertoires to cytomegalovirus serostatus. Besides the first cohort of under 700 subjects, a separate validation cohort made up of about 120 different subjects was used. To predict cytomegalovirus infection status, the study brought together high-throughput TCR immunosequencing, statistical association of individual TCRs with disease status, and machine learning. A later analysis re-examined previously published TCR beta repertoires from about 700 donors and added high-resolution HLA genotyping to investigate patterns of TCR occurrence. Rather than using new phenotypic data, the later analysis identified candidate immune exposures from TCR beta sequences and from how often those sequences occurred across donors. In an earlier analysis of roughly 600 of the donors, high-throughput TCR beta sequencing was used to judge whether each TCR beta V gene segment behaved as functional or pseudogenic. Donor age, sex, ethnicity and CMV serostatus were compiled alongside the repertoire data. A later genetic analysis took genome-wide SNP genotypes for about 65% of the 666 donors and used that subset as a discovery cohort. Every repertoire in the discovery cohort had been generated on one and the same sequencing platform. HLA typing covered class I and class II loci at four-digit resolution. The number of typed donors differed by locus: about 620-630 for A, B, C, DRB1 and DQB1; 500 to 550 for DQA1; 606 for DPA1; and about 470 for DPB1. Because of strong linkage in the cohort, five DR-DQ haplotypes were treated as single units for association and clustering. Among around 400 genotyped donors of the cohort, an average of approximately 240,000 unique TCR beta nucleotide sequences were sequenced per donor, roughly a sixth of them non-productive.

CDR1 and CDR2, looked up from the germline V gene (reference sequence), are LNHDA and SQIVND. The CDR3 goes from the cysteine to the phenylalanine over 15 residues. Only CDR3 DNA remains: 45 bases, in frame from the first base. Points on this clone: Its antigen remains undetermined. No much larger clonotype is one base removed from it; base qualities were not supplied.

The cohort consisted of 600 to 700 healthy bone marrow donors. At the time of sampling, every cohort member was nominally healthy, though immune exposures that went unrecorded were likely present. The donor was CMV seropositive and belonged to the group of more than 250 seropositive cohort members. A peripheral blood sample was collected from each donor, and TCR beta sequencing was performed on peripheral blood mononuclear cells. Genomic DNA extraction from the blood cell samples was performed with the Qiagen DNeasy Blood Extraction Kit. Beyond this particular receptor, the publication reports: According to a later genetic analysis, donors in an Asian-associated ancestry cluster had fewer N-insertions in productive TCRs than the roughly 670-donor mean. A later analysis reported that several top co-occurrence clusters appeared linked to parvovirus B19, influenza, CMV and Epstein-Barr virus. According to a later analysis, TCR association rates differed among HLA loci, with DRB1 alleles showing the most associated TCRs and HLA-C alleles showing the fewest. Correlated functional status among segregating V segments might reflect linkage disequilibrium, but an unknown experimental factor could not be ruled out. Because the 87-base-pair reads could not distinguish some IMGT-functional V segments, including TRBV6-2 and TRBV6-3, those segments were excluded. A later analysis found that most CMV-associated TCR beta chains appeared HLA-restricted, with HLA associations seemingly driven largely by CMV exposure. Broadly in line with IMGT annotations, most TCR beta V segments showed up in productive rearrangements about 87% or about 30% of the time in an earlier analysis of some 590 of the donors. Sequencing depth was assumed to be roughly uniform across donors in the presence/absence analyses, though that assumption may not hold. V-gene and J-gene trimming of TCR beta chains was associated with a missense DCLRE1C variant in a later genetic analysis, and the association was replicated in an independent cohort. Because counts were too low, roughly 18 rarely observed V segments, including chromosome 9 orphons, were left out of the earlier analysis of 587 of the donors. CMV serostatus was the only immune exposure information available for the cohort. Most TCR sequences were observed very rarely across donors, whereas some public TCRs were present in many individuals. The authors suggested that the approach could potentially be extended to other disease states and immunological phenotypes. Cytomegalovirus status was reported to be diagnosed by the classifier with high specificity and sensitivity in both the original and validation cohorts. A later analysis found that HLA-associated TCR beta chains were more clonally expanded and had lower generation probabilities than equally common non-associated chains. A further reported finding was that TCR beta sequences accurately predicted the HLA-A and HLA-B alleles for most subjects in the first cohort. When HLA alleles, especially DR and DQ, strongly co-occurred, TCR associations were difficult to assign to individual alleles. Three of the identified cytomegalovirus-associated TCR beta chains were confirmed in vitro to be specific for cytomegalovirus antigens. At a false discovery rate of 0.05, a later analysis linked about 16,000 TCR beta sequences to specific HLA alleles. The cohort was sequenced for TCR beta chains only, and without alpha or paired-chain data the features that could be detected were limited. Because some donors lacked HLA typing at each locus, the association tests relied only on the typed subset. The study gave a list of more than 150 TCR beta chains associated with cytomegalovirus. A cluster of highly shared sequence variants was judged likely to represent a technical artifact of the sequencing pipeline.

Library creation used the immunoSEQ multiplex PCR assay. A mixture of 60 forward primers for TCR Vbeta segments and 13 reverse primers for TCR Jbeta segments was used in the multiplex PCR. The CDR3 region of rearranged TCR beta genes was amplified from genomic DNA by a multiplex PCR assay. The Illumina HiSeq System was used to sequence the amplified TCR beta libraries as 87-base-pair reads. Concerning the study's data processing: A later analysis counted tens of millions of unique TCR beta chains across the 550 to 700 repertoires, and some 12 million of these chains were shared by at least two donors. To remove PCR and sequencing errors, raw reads were error-corrected and collapsed into unique sequences using a nearest-neighbor algorithm that merged closely related sequences. Alignment of CDR3 sequences to IMGT reference sequences was used to assign V, D and J gene segments. Each retained sequence needed at least a six-nucleotide match to both a V gene segment and a J gene segment. Rearrangements were called productive when the CDR3 lacked stop codons and stayed in frame with V and J; all others were non-productive. CDR3 was defined according to IMGT convention as the region running from the second conserved V-encoded cysteine to the conserved J-encoded phenylalanine. The earlier analysis of about 620 of the donors excluded sequences that lacked an unambiguous match to a single V gene segment. An earlier analysis of almost 600 of the donors classified V segments as functional when productive rearrangements were above 56.7% and as segregating when the standard deviation between donors was above 5%. A statistical classification framework was built to diagnose cytomegalovirus status from the catalog of TCR beta chain sequences. A later analysis assigned V and J genes by comparing TCR nucleotide sequences with IMGT/GENE-DB human TR gene sequences. The TCRdist pipeline was used in a later analysis to assign CDR3 sequences and most-parsimonious VDJ recombination scenarios. In a later analysis, every TCR beta chain was defined by the combination of its CDR3 amino acid sequence and its V-gene family, and reads without a unique V-gene family were dropped. In a later analysis, approximately 640 highly shared, low-generation-probability nucleotide sequences were removed to address suspected cross-contamination and a sequencing artifact. A later analysis calculated a clonal expansion index for each public chain from normalized within-repertoire ranks of inferred template counts. A later analysis computed generation probabilities with a VDJ recombination model fitted to out-of-frame rearrangements, and checked the results against IGoR. Hypergeometric tests were used in a later analysis to score TCR-TCR, TCR-HLA and TCR-CMV co-occurrence, with a repertoire-size bias correction applied to the TCR pairs. In a later analysis, false discovery rates were estimated by permuting HLA or CMV assignments 20 times. In a later analysis, co-occurring TCRs were grouped with DBSCAN, and TCRdist sequence similarity was added when clustering was performed within HLA-allele-positive subsets. Repertoires with fewer than 30,000 or more than 120,000 public chains, plus five repertoires with anomalous nucleotide sharing, were excluded from co-occurrence clustering. This immuneACCESS table, as held by TCRdb, lists in-frame sequences with V and J called but not all clones. Of the missing ones, under half trace to an unresolved V gene in checked studies; the others have no known cause. That table supplies the V and J calls and clone size; D and trimming were determined from the DNA. In all, the sample holds approximately 97,000 clones, and under 90% of those were seen once. Less than 5% of the sample is in the top ten clones.

The rearrangement combines TRBV19 with TRBJ2-5; 8 bases in between match TRBD2. The end of the DNA fits TRBJ2-7 better, so the J call may be wrong. This clonotype was obtained from an older woman in good health and CMV-seropositive. Sequencing used PBMCs. The CDR3 corresponds to CASSPSGRGSYEQYF. The DNA is as follows: TGTGCCAGTAGCCCGAGCGGGAGAGGCTCCTACGAGCAGTACTTC.